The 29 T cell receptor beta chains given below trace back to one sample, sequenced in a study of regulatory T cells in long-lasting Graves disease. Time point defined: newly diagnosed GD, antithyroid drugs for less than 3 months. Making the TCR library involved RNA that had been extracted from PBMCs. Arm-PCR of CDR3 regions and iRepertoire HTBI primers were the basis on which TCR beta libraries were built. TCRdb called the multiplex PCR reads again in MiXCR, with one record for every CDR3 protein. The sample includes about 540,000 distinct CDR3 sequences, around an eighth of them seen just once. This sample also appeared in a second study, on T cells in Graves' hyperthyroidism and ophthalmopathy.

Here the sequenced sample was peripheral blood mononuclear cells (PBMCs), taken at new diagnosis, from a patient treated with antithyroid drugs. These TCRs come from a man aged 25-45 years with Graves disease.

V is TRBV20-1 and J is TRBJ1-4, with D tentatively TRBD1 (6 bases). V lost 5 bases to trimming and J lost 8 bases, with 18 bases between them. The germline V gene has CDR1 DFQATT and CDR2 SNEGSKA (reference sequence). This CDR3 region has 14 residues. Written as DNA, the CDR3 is TGCAGTGCTCATAAACAGGGCTTTGGGGAAAAACTGTTTTTT. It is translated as CSAHKQGFGEKLFF.

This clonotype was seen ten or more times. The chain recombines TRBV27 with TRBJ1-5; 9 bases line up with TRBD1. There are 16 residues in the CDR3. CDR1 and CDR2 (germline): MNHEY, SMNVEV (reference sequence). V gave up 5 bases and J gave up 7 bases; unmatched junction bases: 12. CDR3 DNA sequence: TGTGCCAGCAGTCTCCGGACAGGGGTGATGGGGCAGCCCCAGCATTTT. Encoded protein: CASSLRTGVMGQPQHF.

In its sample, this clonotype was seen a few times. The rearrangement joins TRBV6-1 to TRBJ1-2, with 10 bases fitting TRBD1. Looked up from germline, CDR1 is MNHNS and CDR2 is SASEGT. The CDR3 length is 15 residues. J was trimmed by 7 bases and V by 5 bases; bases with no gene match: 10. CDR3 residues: CASSREGTGVGGYTF. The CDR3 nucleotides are TGTGCCAGCAGTCGGGAAGGGACAGGGGTGGGTGGCTACACCTTC.

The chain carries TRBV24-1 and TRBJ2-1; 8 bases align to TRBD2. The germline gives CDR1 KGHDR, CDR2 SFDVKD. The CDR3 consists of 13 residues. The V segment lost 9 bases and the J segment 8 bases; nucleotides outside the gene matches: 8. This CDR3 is CATGLAVSHEQFF. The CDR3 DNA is TGTGCCACCGGACTAGCCGTTAGCCATGAGCAGTTCTTC.

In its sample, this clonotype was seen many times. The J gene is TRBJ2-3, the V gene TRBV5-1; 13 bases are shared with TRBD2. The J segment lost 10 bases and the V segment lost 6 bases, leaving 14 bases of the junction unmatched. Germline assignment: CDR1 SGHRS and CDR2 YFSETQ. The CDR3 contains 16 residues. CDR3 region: CASTRTSTSGGFAQYF. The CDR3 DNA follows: TGCGCCAGCACCCGAACTTCGACTAGCGGGGGGTTCGCGCAGTATTTT.

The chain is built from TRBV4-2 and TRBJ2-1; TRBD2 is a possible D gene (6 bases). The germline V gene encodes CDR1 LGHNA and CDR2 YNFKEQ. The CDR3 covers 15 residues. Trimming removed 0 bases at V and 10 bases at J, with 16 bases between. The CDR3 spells CASSQEEGQRGEQFF. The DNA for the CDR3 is TGTGCCAGCAGCCAAGAGGAGGGCCAGCGTGGGGAGCAGTTCTTC.

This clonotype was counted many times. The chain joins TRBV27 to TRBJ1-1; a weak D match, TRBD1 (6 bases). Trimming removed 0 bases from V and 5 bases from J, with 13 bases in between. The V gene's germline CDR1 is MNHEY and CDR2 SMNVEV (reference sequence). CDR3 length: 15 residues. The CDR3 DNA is TGTGCCAGCAGTTTATCCGGGGGCGTATGGACTGAAGCTTTCTTT. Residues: CASSLSGGVWTEAFF.

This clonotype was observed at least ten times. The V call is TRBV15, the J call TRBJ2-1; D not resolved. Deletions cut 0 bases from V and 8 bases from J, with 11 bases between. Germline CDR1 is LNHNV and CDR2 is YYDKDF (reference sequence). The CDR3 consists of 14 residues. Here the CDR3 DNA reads TGTGCCACCAGCAGAGATTTAGTCCTTGATGAGCAGTTCTTC. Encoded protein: CATSRDLVLDEQFF. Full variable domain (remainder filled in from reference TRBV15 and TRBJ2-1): DAMVIQNPRYQVTQFGKPVTLSCSQTLNHNVMYWYQQKSSQAPKLLFHYYDKDFNNEADTPDNFQSRRPNTSFCFLDIRSPGLGDTAMYLCATSRDLVLDEQFFGPGTRLTVL.

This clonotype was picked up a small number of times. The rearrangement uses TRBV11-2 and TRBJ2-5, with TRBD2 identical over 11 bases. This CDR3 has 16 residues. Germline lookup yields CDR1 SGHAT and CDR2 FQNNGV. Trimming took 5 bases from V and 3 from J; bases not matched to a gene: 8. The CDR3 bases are TGTGCCAGCAGCCAAATGGGACTAGCGGCCAAAGAGACCCAGTACTTC. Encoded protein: CASSQMGLAAKETQYF.

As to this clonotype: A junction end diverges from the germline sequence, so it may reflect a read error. CDR3 in amino acids: CAWSRVKGAYGQYF. DNA of the CDR3: TGTGCCTGGAGTAGAGTCAAGGGGGCGTACGGGCAGTACTTC. The V and J genes are TRBV30 and TRBJ2-7, with TRBD1 identical over 7 bases. CDR3 length: 14 amino acids. In germline, CDR1 is GTSNPN, CDR2 SVGIG (reference sequence).

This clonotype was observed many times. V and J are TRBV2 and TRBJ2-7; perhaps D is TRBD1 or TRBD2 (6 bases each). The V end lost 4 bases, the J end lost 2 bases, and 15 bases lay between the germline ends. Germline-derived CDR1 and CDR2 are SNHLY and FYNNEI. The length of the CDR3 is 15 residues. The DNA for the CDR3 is TGTGCCAGCAGTGGGGGGGCGACGGGTCCCTACGAGCAGTACTTC. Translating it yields CASSGGATGPYEQYF.

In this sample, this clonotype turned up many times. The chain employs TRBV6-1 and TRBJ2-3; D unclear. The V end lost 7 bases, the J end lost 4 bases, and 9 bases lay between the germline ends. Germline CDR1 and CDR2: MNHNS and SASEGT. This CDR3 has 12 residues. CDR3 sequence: CASNRTPDTQYF. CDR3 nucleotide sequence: TGTGCCAGCAACCGAACCCCAGATACGCAGTATTTT.

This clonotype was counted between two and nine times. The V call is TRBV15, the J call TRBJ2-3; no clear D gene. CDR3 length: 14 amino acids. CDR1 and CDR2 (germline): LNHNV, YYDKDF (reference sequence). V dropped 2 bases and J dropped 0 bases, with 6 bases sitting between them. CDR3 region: CATSRNPSTDTQYF. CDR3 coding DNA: TGTGCCACCAGCAGAAACCCGAGCACAGATACGCAGTATTTT.

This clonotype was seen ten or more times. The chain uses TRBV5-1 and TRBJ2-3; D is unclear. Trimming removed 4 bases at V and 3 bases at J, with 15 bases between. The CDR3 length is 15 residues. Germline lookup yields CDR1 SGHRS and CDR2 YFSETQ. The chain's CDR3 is CASSRGGAATDTQYF. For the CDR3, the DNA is TGCGCCAGCAGCCGTGGCGGCGCCGCGACAGATACGCAGTATTTT. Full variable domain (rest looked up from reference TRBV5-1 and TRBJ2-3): KAGVTQTPRYLIKTRGQQVTLSCSPISGHRSVSWYQQTPGQGLQFLFEYFSETQRNKGNFPGRFSGRQFSNSRSEMNVSTLELGDSALYLCASSRGGAATDTQYFGPGTRLTVL.

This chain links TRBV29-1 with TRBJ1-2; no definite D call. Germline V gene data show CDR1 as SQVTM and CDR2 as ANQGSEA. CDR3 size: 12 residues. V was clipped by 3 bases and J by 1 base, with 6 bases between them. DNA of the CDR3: TGCAGCGTTGAGGCGGATAACTATGGCTACACCTTC. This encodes CSVEADNYGYTF.

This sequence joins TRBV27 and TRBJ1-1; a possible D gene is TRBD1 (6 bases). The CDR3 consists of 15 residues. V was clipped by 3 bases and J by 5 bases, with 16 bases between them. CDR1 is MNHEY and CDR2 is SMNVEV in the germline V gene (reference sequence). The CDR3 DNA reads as TGTGCCAGCAGTTTGGGGGGGCATGTGGAGACTGAAGCTTTCTTT. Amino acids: CASSLGGHVETEAFF.

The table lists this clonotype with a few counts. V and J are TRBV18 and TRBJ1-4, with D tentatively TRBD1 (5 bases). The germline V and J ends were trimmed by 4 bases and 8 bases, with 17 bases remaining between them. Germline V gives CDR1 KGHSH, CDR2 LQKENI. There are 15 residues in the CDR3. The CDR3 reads CASSQFTGENEKLFF. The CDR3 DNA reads TGTGCCAGCTCACAATTTACGGGGGAAAACGAAAAACTGTTTTTT.

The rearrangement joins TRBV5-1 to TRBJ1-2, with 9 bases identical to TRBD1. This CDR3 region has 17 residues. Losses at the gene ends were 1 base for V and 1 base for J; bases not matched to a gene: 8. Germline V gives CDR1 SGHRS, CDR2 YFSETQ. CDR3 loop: CASSLRQGEESNYGYTF. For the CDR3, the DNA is TGCGCCAGCAGCTTGAGACAGGGGGAGGAAAGTAACTATGGCTACACCTTC.

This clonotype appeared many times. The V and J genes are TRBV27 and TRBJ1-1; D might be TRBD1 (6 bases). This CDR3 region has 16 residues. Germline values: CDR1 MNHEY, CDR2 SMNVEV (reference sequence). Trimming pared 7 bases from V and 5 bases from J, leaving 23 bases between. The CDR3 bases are TGTGCCAGCAAACCGCCAGGGGCGCGAGGGTGGACTGAAGCTTTCTTT. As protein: CASKPPGARGWTEAFF.

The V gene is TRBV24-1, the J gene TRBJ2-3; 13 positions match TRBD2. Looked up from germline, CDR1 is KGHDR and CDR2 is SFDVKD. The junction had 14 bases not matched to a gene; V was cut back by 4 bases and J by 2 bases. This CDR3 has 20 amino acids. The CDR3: CATSDTGTSGATRFTDTQYF. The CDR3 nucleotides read TGTGCCACCAGTGACACCGGGACTAGCGGGGCTACCCGGTTCACAGATACGCAGTATTTT.

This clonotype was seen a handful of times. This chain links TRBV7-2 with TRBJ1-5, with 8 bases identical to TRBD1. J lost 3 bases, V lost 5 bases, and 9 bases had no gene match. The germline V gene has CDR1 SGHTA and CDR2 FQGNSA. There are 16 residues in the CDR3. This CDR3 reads CASSLRLTGDNQPQHF. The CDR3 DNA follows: TGTGCCAGCAGCCTGCGTCTGACAGGGGACAATCAGCCCCAGCATTTT.

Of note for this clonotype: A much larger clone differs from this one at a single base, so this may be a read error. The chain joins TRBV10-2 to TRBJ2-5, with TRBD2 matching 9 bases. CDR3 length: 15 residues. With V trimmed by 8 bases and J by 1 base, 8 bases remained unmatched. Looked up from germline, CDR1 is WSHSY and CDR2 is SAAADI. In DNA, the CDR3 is TGCGCCAGCTGTCGCGGGGGGGGCTTCCAAGAGACCCAGTACTTC. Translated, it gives CASCRGGGFQETQYF.

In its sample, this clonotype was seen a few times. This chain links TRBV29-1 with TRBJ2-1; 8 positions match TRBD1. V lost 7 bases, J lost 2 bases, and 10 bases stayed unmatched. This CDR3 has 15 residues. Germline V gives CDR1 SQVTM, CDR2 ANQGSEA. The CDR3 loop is CSAPGTGLTYNEQFF. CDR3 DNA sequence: TGCAGCGCCCCCGGGACAGGACTAACCTACAATGAGCAGTTCTTC.

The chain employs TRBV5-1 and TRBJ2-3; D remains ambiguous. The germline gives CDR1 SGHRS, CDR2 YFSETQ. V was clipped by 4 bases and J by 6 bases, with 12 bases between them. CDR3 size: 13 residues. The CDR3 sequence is CASSLLSSDTQYF. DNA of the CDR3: TGCGCCAGCAGCCTGTTAAGCTCGGATACGCAGTATTTT.

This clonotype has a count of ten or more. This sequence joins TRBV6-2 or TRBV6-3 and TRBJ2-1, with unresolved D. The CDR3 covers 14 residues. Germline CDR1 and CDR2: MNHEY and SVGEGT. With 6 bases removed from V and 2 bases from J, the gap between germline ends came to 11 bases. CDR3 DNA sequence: TGTGCCAGCAGAGACTTGGCCGCCTACAATGAGCAGTTCTTC. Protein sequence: CASRDLAAYNEQFF.

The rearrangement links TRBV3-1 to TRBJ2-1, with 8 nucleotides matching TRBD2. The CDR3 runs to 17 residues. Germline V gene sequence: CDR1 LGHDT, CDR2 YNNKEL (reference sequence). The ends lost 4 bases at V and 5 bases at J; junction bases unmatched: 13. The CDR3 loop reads CASSLPPYGRAHNEQFF. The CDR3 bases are TGTGCCAGCAGCCTCCCCCCTTACGGGAGGGCCCACAATGAGCAGTTCTTC.

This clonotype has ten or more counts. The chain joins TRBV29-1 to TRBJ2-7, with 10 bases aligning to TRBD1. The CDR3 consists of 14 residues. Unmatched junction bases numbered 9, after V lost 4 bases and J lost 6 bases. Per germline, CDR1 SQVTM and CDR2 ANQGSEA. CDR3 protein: CSVAPRTGGGEQYF. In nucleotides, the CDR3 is TGCAGCGTTGCCCCAAGGACAGGGGGTGGCGAGCAGTACTTC.

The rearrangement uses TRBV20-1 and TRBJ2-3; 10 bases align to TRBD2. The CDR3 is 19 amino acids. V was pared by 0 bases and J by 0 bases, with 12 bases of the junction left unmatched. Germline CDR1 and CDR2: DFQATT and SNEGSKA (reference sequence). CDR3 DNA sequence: TGCAGTGCTAGAGATCCGACGGTAGCGGGAGGTCCTAGCACAGATACGCAGTATTTT. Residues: CSARDPTVAGGPSTDTQYF.

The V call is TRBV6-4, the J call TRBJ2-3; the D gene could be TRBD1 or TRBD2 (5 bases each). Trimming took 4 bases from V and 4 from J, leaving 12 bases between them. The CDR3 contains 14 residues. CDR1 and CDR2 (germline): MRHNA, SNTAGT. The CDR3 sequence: CASSASGQSDTQYF. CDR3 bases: TGTGCCAGCAGTGCCAGCGGACAATCAGATACGCAGTATTTT.